This T cell receptor beta chain was profiled in a study of cytotoxic CD8 clonotypes in ibrutinib-treated CLL (dated by TCRdb to about 2021). For the wider study: In this cohort, approximately 15 patients were treatment-naive and about ten were relapsed/refractory, while 17 to 18 had unmutated IGHV. Responses were partial in approximately 24 patients and complete in 2; after median 68 months follow-up, about 14 stayed in remission and roughly twelve progressed. The response samples were drawn at a median of 12 months into treatment, with a range of about 6 to 40 months. Samples averaged approximately 260,000 productive templates and roughly 86,000 productive rearrangements. Longitudinal samples were obtainable from about 30% of the roughly 90 participants in the trial. Cryopreserved peripheral blood mononuclear cells were collected before treatment, at response, and at either disease progression or sustained remission. Every remission and progressive disease sample was obtained while ibrutinib was still being received by the patients. The paper's findings and limits, for the study overall: At baseline, clonality was higher than in age-matched healthy donors and showed a strong correlation with circulating CD8+ T-cell counts. Sampling times were not matched between patients in sustained remission and patients whose disease was progressing, and lymph node repertoires were not examined. Clonality rose at ibrutinib response, remained stable during sustained remission, and dropped back toward baseline at progression. Public clonotypes were rare and either shrank or stayed stable during treatment, and the rise in clonality at ibrutinib response reflected expansion of private clonotypes.

The time point tag for this specimen amounts to: progressive disease on ibrutinib. For TCR beta library preparation, about 2.1 micrograms of genomic DNA were extracted from the cryopreserved PBMCs. Longitudinal blood samples from CLL patients on ibrutinib monotherapy underwent high-throughput TCR beta sequencing. Patients were enrolled in a phase 2 open-label single-center ibrutinib monotherapy trial. With respect to this clone: The antigen it recognizes is unknown. One base away there is no much larger clone; base qualities are not given.

The goal of deep resolution MiSeq sequencing was a depth between 1 in 1 million and 1 in 200,000 T cells, and coverage averaged 10x per clonotype. The immunoSEQ hsTCRB Kit was used to generate TCR beta libraries. Per the source publication's procedure: Data were analyzed with ImmunoSEQ Data Assistant and ImmunoSEQ Analyzer, with V, D and J genes assigned per IMGT definitions. Clonality, which ranges from 0 to 1, was calculated as one minus the normalized Shannon entropy of productive rearrangement frequencies. Public clonotype analysis was restricted to overrepresented clonotypes comprising at least 0.05% of each patient's repertoire. Repertoires from roughly 13 age-matched healthy donors in immuneACCESS were used as clonality controls. As stored in TCRdb, this immuneACCESS dataset retains in-frame rearrangements with V and J assigned. A fraction of the clones does not appear; measured against another copy, unresolved V genes explain less than half of the discrepancy, and the remainder lacks a known reason. Clone size and the V and J calls come from that table; the DNA yielded D and trimming. This sample gives about 160,000 clones in total; nearly 90% of them show up just once. More than 2.5% of the sample belongs to the ten largest clones.

The germline V gene supplies CDR1 LGHNA and CDR2 YNFKEQ. The trim is 4 bases for V and 2 bases for J, with a gap of 18 bases between the germline ends. Spanning cysteine to phenylalanine, the CDR3 consists of 17 amino acids. The CDR3 DNA has 51 bases and is translated from base 1. The specimen was PBMCs, collected at disease progression, from a patient treated with ibrutinib. The TCR comes from a human donor with chronic lymphocytic leukemia. The sequence joins TRBV4-2 to TRBJ1-5; the D region possibly corresponds to TRBD1 (6 bases align). Here is the DNA: TGTGCCAGCAGCCGCGAACAACAGGGCGGCGGCAATCAGCCCCAGCATTTT. It codes for CASSREQQGGGNQPQHF.